A single sample gave rise to the 22 T cell receptor beta chains below, sequenced in a study of blood T cells in healthy people across ages. Using a J-beta primer mix together with a sample-barcoded 5' primer, a second PCR was run for roughly 6 to 11 cycles. TCRdb analysed the 5' RACE reads with MiXCR anew, one entry per CDR3 protein. This table holds about 1.1 million distinct CDR3 sequences, more than 30% found once. Sequencing used blood. All receptors derive from a man aged 18 to 30 in good health.

The rearrangement links TRBV10-3 to TRBJ2-3, with D possibly being TRBD1 or TRBD2 (5 bases each). The germline V gene encodes CDR1 ENHRY and CDR2 SYGVKD. This CDR3 is 12 amino acids long. Trimming took 11 bases from V and 4 from J, leaving 13 bases between them. CDR3 sequence: CAASEGSDTQYF. In DNA form, the CDR3 reads TGTGCCGCCAGCGAGGGGTCAGATACGCAGTATTTT.

V usage is TRBV4-3 and J usage is TRBJ1-2; possible D gene TRBD1, 5 bases. The CDR3 consists of 14 residues. Trimming pared 4 bases from V and 6 bases from J, leaving 15 bases between. Per germline, CDR1 LGHNA and CDR2 YSLEER. The CDR3: CASSRAGLGDGYTF. The CDR3 DNA reads as TGCGCCAGCAGCCGAGCAGGGTTGGGGGATGGCTACACCTTC.

This clonotype has a handful of counts. V is TRBV4-2 and J is TRBJ1-1, with unresolved D. V was pared by 4 bases and J by 3 bases, with 15 bases between. This CDR3 is 15 amino acids long. Germline V gene sequence: CDR1 LGHNA, CDR2 YNFKEQ. The CDR3 here is CASSPRVALDTEAFF. Written as DNA, the CDR3 is TGTGCCAGCAGCCCTCGCGTGGCCCTGGACACTGAAGCTTTCTTT.

The chain combines TRBV24-1 with TRBJ2-5, with 9 bases matching TRBD1. This CDR3 spans 13 amino acids. The junction had 1 base not matched to a gene; V was cut back by 9 bases and J by 0 bases. Germline lookup yields CDR1 KGHDR and CDR2 SFDVKD. The CDR3, as DNA: TGTGCCACCGGGACAGGGAACCAAGAGACCCAGTACTTC. It translates to CATGTGNQETQYF.

This clonotype occurred a few times. The rearrangement links TRBV20-1 to TRBJ1-1; possible D gene TRBD1, 5 bases. Germline values: CDR1 DFQATT, CDR2 SNEGSKA (reference sequence). Between the trimmed V and J ends, which lost 0 bases and 4 bases, there was a span of 12 bases. The CDR3 runs to 14 residues. The CDR3 nucleotides read TGCAGTGCTAGAGATGGTTGGACAACCACTGAAGCTTTCTTT. Amino acids: CSARDGWTTTEAFF.

The gene calls are TRBV9 and TRBJ1-2; D remains ambiguous. Germline values: CDR1 SGDLS, CDR2 YYNGEE. There are 13 residues in the CDR3. V shed 0 bases and J shed 0 bases, with 3 bases lying between them. This CDR3 is CASSVVSNYGYTF. Written as DNA, the CDR3 is TGTGCCAGCAGCGTAGTTTCTAACTATGGCTACACCTTC. The full variable domain, rest sourced from reference TRBV9 and TRBJ1-2, is DSGVTQTPKHLITATGQRVTLRCSPRSGDLSVYWYQQSLDQGLQFLIQYYNGEERAKGNILERFSAQQFPDLHSELNLSSLELGDSALYFCASSVVSNYGYTFGSGTRLTVV.

This clonotype was seen only a few times. V and J are TRBV7-3 and TRBJ2-1; D assignment may be TRBD1 or TRBD2 (5 bases each). CDR1 and CDR2 from the germline V gene are SGHTA and FQGTGA. Between the trimmed V and J ends, which lost 2 bases and 2 bases, there was a span of 10 bases. CDR3 length: 15 amino acids. The CDR3 DNA follows: TGTGCCAGCAGCTTATCGGGACCAACCTACAATGAGCAGTTCTTC. As protein: CASSLSGPTYNEQFF.

The chain carries TRBV20-1 and TRBJ2-5; TRBD2 might be the D (5 bases). Trimming pared 6 bases from V and 1 base from J, leaving 12 bases between. CDR3 length: 13 amino acids. Germline V CDR1 and CDR2: DFQATT, SNEGSKA (reference sequence). CDR3 amino acids: CSAGGGFQETQYF. In DNA form, the CDR3 reads TGCAGTGCCGGCGGAGGCTTCCAAGAGACCCAGTACTTC.

The gene calls are TRBV27 and TRBJ2-3; D unresolved. Per the germline V gene, CDR1 is MNHEY and CDR2 is SMNVEV (reference sequence). The CDR3 loop spans 16 amino acids. V dropped 4 bases and J dropped 6 bases, with 20 bases sitting between them. This CDR3 reads CASSSRLKEVADTQYF. In DNA form, the CDR3 reads TGTGCCAGCAGTTCGAGACTCAAAGAGGTGGCGGATACGCAGTATTTT.

The rearrangement joins TRBV7-2 to TRBJ2-1, with D possibly matching TRBD2 (5 bases). Looked up from germline, CDR1 is SGHTA and CDR2 is FQGNSA. The CDR3 contains 17 residues. Between the trimmed V and J ends, which lost 4 bases and 0 bases, there was a span of 16 bases. CDR3: CASSSTAAVLSYNEQFF. The CDR3 DNA follows: TGTGCCAGCAGCTCAACCGCAGCGGTCCTCTCCTACAATGAGCAGTTCTTC.

In this sample, this clonotype turned up a few times. This sequence joins TRBV29-1 and TRBJ1-1; D is perhaps TRBD1 (6 bases). The CDR3 is 12 amino acids. Germline CDR1 and CDR2: SQVTM and ANQGSEA. Trimming removed 6 bases from V and 8 bases from J, with 16 bases in between. The CDR3 DNA follows: TGCAGCGTAACAACCCCAGACAGGGAAGCTTTCTTT. Residues: CSVTTPDREAFF.

The J gene is TRBJ2-7, the V gene TRBV3-1; D possibly corresponds to TRBD1 (6 bases). V lost 4 bases and J 3 bases, leaving 19 bases between the germline ends. The CDR3 length is 16 residues. Per the germline V gene, CDR1 is LGHDT and CDR2 is YNNKEL (reference sequence). The CDR3 loop is CASSRAQGLFNYEQYF. In DNA form, the CDR3 reads TGTGCCAGCAGCCGCGCACAGGGATTGTTTAACTACGAGCAGTACTTC.

The chain has TRBV9 and TRBJ1-2; D gene uncertain. In germline, CDR1 is SGDLS, CDR2 YYNGEE. This CDR3 spans 12 amino acids. V was pared by 3 bases and J by 8 bases, with 11 bases between. The CDR3 DNA reads TGTGCCAGCAGCGCCCGGACTAAGGGCTACACCTTC. Translating it yields CASSARTKGYTF.

The chain employs TRBV10-3 and TRBJ2-1, with TRBD2 as a possible D gene (5 bases). The CDR3 is 12 amino acids. V was shortened by 4 bases and J by 10 bases, with 11 bases between the two germline ends. Germline V lookup: CDR1 ENHRY, CDR2 SYGVKD. The CDR3 spells CAISVGGREQFF. The CDR3 DNA is TGTGCCATCAGTGTTGGAGGACGGGAGCAGTTCTTC.

The chain is built from TRBV12-3 or TRBV12-4 and TRBJ2-1; the D gene is possibly TRBD1 (5 bases). The CDR3 has 15 residues. V was pared by 7 bases and J by 8 bases, with 21 bases between. CDR3 in amino acids: CASNYRQPPRDEQFF. The CDR3 region has the DNA TGTGCCAGCAATTATAGACAGCCACCCCGCGATGAGCAGTTCTTC.

This clonotype was counted a single time. The chain couples TRBV12-3 or TRBV12-4 to TRBJ2-3; unclear D gene. V was cut by 1 base and J by 11 bases, with 16 bases left in between. The CDR3 extends over 14 amino acids. CDR3 protein: CASSLGMTTDVQYF. The CDR3 DNA is TGTGCCAGCAGTTTAGGGATGACAACAGATGTGCAGTATTTT.

This clonotype was seen a few times. The genes are TRBV2 and TRBJ1-2; D remains ambiguous. Between the trimmed V and J ends, which lost 4 bases and 3 bases, there was a span of 9 bases. There are 13 residues in the CDR3. Per the germline V gene, CDR1 is SNHLY and CDR2 is FYNNEI. The CDR3 nucleotides read TGTGCCAGCAGTGGACGGCCCTACTATGGCTACACCTTC. It yields the protein CASSGRPYYGYTF. The whole variable domain, filled in from reference TRBV2 and TRBJ1-2, reads EPEVTQTPSHQVTQMGQEVILRCVPISNHLYFYWYRQILGQKVEFLVSFYNNEISEKSEIFDDQFSVERPDGSNFTLKIRSTKLEDSAMYFCASSGRPYYGYTFGSGTRLTVV.

This rearrangement joins TRBV19 to TRBJ1-1; TRBD1 might be the D (5 bases). Germline CDR1 LNHDA, CDR2 SQIVND (reference sequence). This CDR3 has 14 amino acids. The germline V and J ends were trimmed by 1 base and 7 bases, with 13 bases remaining between them. The CDR3 coding sequence is TGTGCCAGTAGTATAGGGGGGGGACGGGTTGAAGCTTTCTTT. Translated, it gives CASSIGGGRVEAFF.

The V gene is TRBV30, the J gene TRBJ1-5, with D perhaps matching TRBD1 (6 bases). CDR1 and CDR2 from the germline V gene are GTSNPN and SVGIG (reference sequence). The CDR3 covers 14 residues. V dropped 1 base and J dropped 11 bases, with 18 bases sitting between them. The CDR3 coding sequence is TGTGCCTGGAGTGCACAGGGCGCCTTTGGGGCCCAGCATTTT. Encoded protein: CAWSAQGAFGAQHF.

This clonotype has a handful of counts. The V gene is TRBV7-2, the J gene TRBJ2-7; no firm D call. This CDR3 has 14 residues. Trimming took off 5 bases at V and 5 bases at J, with 16 bases between the two ends. CDR1 and CDR2 from the germline V gene are SGHTA and FQGNSA. As DNA, the CDR3 is TGTGCCAGCAGCCGTAAGACCTTTGGCGACGAGCAGTACTTC. As protein: CASSRKTFGDEQYF.

The gene calls are TRBV4-2 and TRBJ1-6; 7 bases match TRBD1. The CDR3 loop spans 15 amino acids. Trimming removed 0 bases from V and 9 bases from J; junction bases left unmatched: 5. The germline CDR1 and CDR2 sequences are LGHNA and YNFKEQ. This CDR3 reads CASSQERGDSSPLHF. CDR3 bases: TGTGCCAGCAGCCAAGAAAGGGGGGACAGTTCACCCCTCCACTTT.

In this sample, this clonotype turned up a few times. This sequence joins TRBV20-1 and TRBJ2-2; no firm D call. Trimming took 2 bases from V and 1 from J, leaving 8 bases between them. Germline CDR1 and CDR2: DFQATT and SNEGSKA (reference sequence). This CDR3 is built from 14 residues. The DNA for the CDR3 is TGCAGTGCTAGACTAACTGGGAACACCGGGGAGCTGTTTTTT. This encodes CSARLTGNTGELFF.